Only a few counts were recorded for the clone carrying this T cell receptor beta chain. Its antigen is not known. The data were obtained in a study of T cell repertoires in cytomegalovirus infection. Study background: From public TCR beta signatures came an indication of both CMV infection and matching HLA type.

Germline V gene lookup returns CDR1 MDHEN and CDR2 SYDVKM. Trimming cost V 2 bases and J 6 bases; bases outside gene matches: 13. CDR3 length: 18 amino acids. One entry per CDR3 protein, called by TCRdb with MiXCR from the reads. The profile covers about 920,000 distinct CDR3 sequences, with roughly 30% appearing a single time and 13% taken by the ten largest. General study points: Cumulative public TCR beta family frequency identified CMV carriers with the relevant HLA. The ex vivo response was dominated by HLA-C-restricted CMV-specific TCR beta clonotypes.

This receptor was taken from a human donor in good health (CMV status not recorded). Some clones in this sample may be carry-over from other donors' samples. The V and J genes are TRBV28 and TRBJ2-5; TRBD2 agrees at 12 bases. The sample was cultured CD8+ T cells from PBMCs, taken from culture after CMV antigen stimulation. The CDR3 here is CASSLNRLAGGGKKTQYF. CDR3 sequence (DNA): TGTGCCAGCAGTTTAAATCGTCTAGCGGGGGGGGGAAAGAAGACCCAGTACTTC. Together with reference TRBV28 and TRBJ2-5, the CDR3 gives the full variable domain: DVKVTQSSRYLVKRTGEKVFLECVQDMDHENMFWYRQDPGLGLRLIYFSYDVKMKEKGDIPEGYSVSREKKERFSLILESASTNQTSMYLCASSLNRLAGGGKKTQYFGPGTRLLVL.